This entry describes one TCR beta chain. What it binds is not known. Sequence at one end of the junction differs from germline and may be a read error. This CDR3 comprises 17 residues. Germline values: CDR1 SNHLY, CDR2 FYNNEI. This sample was included in a study of cytomegalovirus exposure and HLA in healthy donors. Study conclusions and caveats: Overall, 164 TCR beta chains were annotated as cytomegalovirus-associated. The authors later found most CMV-associated TCR beta chains appeared HLA-restricted.

PCR amplification relied on 60 Vbeta primers (plus 13 Jbeta primers). Produced via immunoSEQ multiplex PCR; TCRdb's table is partial and in-frame only. Seen here are approximately 150,000 clones, 88% observed once, and the top ten hold around 0.54%. Sequenced sample: PBMCs. The chain links TRBV2 to TRBJ2-1, with 8 nucleotides matching TRBD2. The origin of this receptor is a woman aged 40 to 50 in good health and CMV-seronegative. CDR3 DNA: TGTGCCAGCAGCGGAGCGGGAGCTACCCCCTCCTACAATGAGCGGTTCTTC. This encodes CASSGAGATPSYNERFF.